This TCR beta chain came from a study of blood T cell repertoires in COVID-19. For the study at large: T cells, B-cell-depleted T cells, or PBMCs provided the cDNA or gDNA that served as material.

Assay: immunoSEQ multiplex PCR; the TCRdb copy retains only in-frame clones and omits some. The sample contains 200,000 to 250,000 clones, about four fifths of which appear only once. Unmatched junction bases numbered 1, after V lost 4 bases and J lost 3 bases. There are 14 residues in the CDR3. Germline CDR1 and CDR2: MDHEN and SYDVKM. The source of this sequence is a woman of 80 years or more with COVID-19, enrolled during active disease. The sequenced sample was peripheral blood. The chain joins TRBV28 to TRBJ1-4; 8 bases fit TRBD1. CDR3 DNA: TGTGCCAGCAGTTGGACAGGGTCTAATGAAAAACTGTTTTTT. It specifies CASSWTGSNEKLFF.